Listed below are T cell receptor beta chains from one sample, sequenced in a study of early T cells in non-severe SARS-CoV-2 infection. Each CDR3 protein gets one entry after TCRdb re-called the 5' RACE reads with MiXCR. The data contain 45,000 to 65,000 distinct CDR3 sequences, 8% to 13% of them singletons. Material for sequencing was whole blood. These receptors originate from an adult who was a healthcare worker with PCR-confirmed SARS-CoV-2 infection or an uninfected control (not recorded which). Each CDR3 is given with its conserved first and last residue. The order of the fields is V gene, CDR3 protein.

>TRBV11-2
CASSRPRAGGRETQYF
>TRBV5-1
CASSLGPGNTGELFF
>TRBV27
CASSQPGSESEQYF
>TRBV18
CASSPRLDAHEQYF
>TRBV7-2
CASSRGQNQPQHF
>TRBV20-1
CSARYDRAYEQYF
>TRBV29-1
CSVVGDSTDTQYF
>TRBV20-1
CSAVQGAGSYNEQFF
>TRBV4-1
CASSQEYGYYEQYF
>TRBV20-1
CSANAGVQETQYF
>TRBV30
CAWSMLGREQYF
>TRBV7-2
CASSLSGQGMDEQYF
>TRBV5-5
CASSLRGGRDLYEQYF
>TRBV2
CASDGYSNQPQHF
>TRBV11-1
CATYRGGYTF
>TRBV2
CASSEEPISYEQYF
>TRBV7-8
CASTPAGGLSPWDTQYF
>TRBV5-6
CASSLFGQPQHF
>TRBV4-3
CASSQDWSGPEQYF
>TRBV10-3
CAISERDLAYNEQFF
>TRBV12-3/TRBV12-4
CASSLQGVRSYEQYF
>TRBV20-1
CSETRALRGNEQFF
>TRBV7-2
CASSPRATSFSYEQYF
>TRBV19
CASSGQTFNQPQHF
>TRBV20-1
CSAGLAGDVNIQYF
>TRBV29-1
CSVTGQGLANYGYTF
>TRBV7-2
CASSFSWGPSTDTQYF
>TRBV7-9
CASRDRGDGFGYTF
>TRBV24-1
CATSDTGTAGGTQYF